What follows are 13 T cell receptor beta chains derived from one specimen sequenced in a study of blood T cell repertoires in COVID-19. Method: immunoSEQ multiplex PCR; TCRdb's copy keeps in-frame clones and lacks some. This sample has 250,000 to 400,000 clones, with about 87% found just once. Sequenced: peripheral blood. The receptors here all came from a woman aged 30 to 39 with COVID-19, enrolled during active disease.

This chain joins TRBV6-2 or TRBV6-3 and TRBJ2-7; D is uncertain. There are 14 residues in the CDR3. Trimming stripped 2 bases from V and 0 bases from J, with 8 bases between. In germline, CDR1 is MNHEY, CDR2 SVGEGT. CDR3 nucleotides: TGTGCCAGCAGTTACCGAAGGAGCTCCTACGAGCAGTACTTC. Translation: CASSYRRSSYEQYF.

The rearrangement links TRBV7-6 to TRBJ1-2; 9 bases are shared with TRBD1. The CDR3 sequence is 15 residues long. After removal of 3 bases from V and 4 bases from J, the junction contained 6 bases not matched to a gene. Germline V lookup: CDR1 SGHVS, CDR2 FNYEAQ. The chain's CDR3 is CASSFGQGISYGYTF. CDR3 nucleotide sequence: TGTGCCAGCAGCTTCGGACAGGGGATTAGCTATGGCTACACCTTC.

This chain connects TRBV4-3 to TRBJ1-1; maybe TRBD1 (6 bases). Germline V CDR1 and CDR2: LGHNA, YSLEER. Deletions cut 0 bases from V and 4 bases from J, with 9 bases between. The CDR3 has 14 amino acids. Here the CDR3 reads CASSQDVGGTEAFF. The CDR3 nucleotides read TGCGCCAGCAGCCAAGATGTAGGGGGCACTGAAGCTTTCTTT.

This rearrangement joins TRBV6-6 to TRBJ1-2; D uncertain. CDR3 size: 13 residues. The V gene lost 4 bases and the J gene lost 4 bases, with 10 bases spanning the gap. The V gene's germline CDR1 is MNHNY and CDR2 SVGAGI (reference sequence). CDR3 nucleotide sequence: TGTGCCAGCAGTTCCGAGGTGGGCTATGGCTACACCTTC. It codes for CASSSEVGYGYTF.

This clone was detected only a few times. This rearrangement joins TRBV7-2 to TRBJ2-7; 12 nucleotides match TRBD2. V was clipped by 4 bases and J by 2 bases; unmatched bases: 3. CDR3 length: 15 amino acids. Germline CDR1 and CDR2: SGHTA and FQGNSA. This chain's CDR3 is CASSYGLAGTYEQYF. The CDR3 bases are TGTGCCAGCAGCTACGGACTAGCGGGGACCTACGAGCAGTACTTC.

V and J are TRBV27 and TRBJ2-1, with a weak D call TRBD2 (6 bases). Germline V CDR1 and CDR2: MNHEY, SMNVEV (reference sequence). The CDR3 sequence is 14 residues long. V was shortened by 3 bases and J by 2 bases, with 8 bases between the two germline ends. CDR3 protein: CASSLAGTYNEQFF. DNA of the CDR3: TGTGCCAGCAGTTTGGCGGGGACCTACAATGAGCAGTTCTTC.

This chain uses TRBV27 with TRBJ2-2; 15 bases map to TRBD2. This CDR3 comprises 20 residues. The ends lost 6 bases at V and 6 bases at J; junction bases unmatched: 17. CDR1 MNHEY and CDR2 SMNVEV come from the germline V gene (reference sequence). The CDR3 sequence: CASSRLSGTSGGLKAGELFF. The CDR3 DNA is TGTGCCAGCAGCCGTCTCTCCGGGACTAGCGGGGGGTTGAAGGCCGGGGAGCTGTTTTTT.

This chain links TRBV5-6 with TRBJ2-3, with TRBD2 matching over 11 bases. Germline V gene data show CDR1 as SGHDT and CDR2 as YYEEEE. Trimming at V came to 6 bases and at J to 10 bases, leaving 22 bases not matched to a gene. The CDR3 runs 18 residues. The CDR3 region is CASTRTLGLAGGRVAQYF. CDR3 nucleotides: TGTGCCAGCACCCGCACTCTGGGCCTAGCGGGGGGCCGGGTGGCGCAGTATTTT.

The V and J genes are TRBV6-2 or TRBV6-3 and TRBJ2-7; D is unclear. This CDR3 is built from 14 residues. Trimming cost V 7 bases and J 2 bases, with 15 bases left between them. CDR1 MNHEY and CDR2 SVGEGT come from the germline V gene. The CDR3 reads CASNPTGATYEQYF. The CDR3 DNA is TGTGCCAGCAACCCTACGGGTGCAACCTACGAGCAGTACTTC.

The rearrangement uses TRBV4-3 and TRBJ1-1; D possibly corresponds to TRBD1 (6 bases). CDR1 LGHNA and CDR2 YSLEER come from the germline V gene. This CDR3 comprises 14 residues. V lost 1 base to trimming and J lost 4 bases, with 10 bases between them. CDR3 protein: CASSQAGDGTEAFF. The CDR3 nucleotides are TGCGCCAGCAGCCAAGCAGGGGATGGCACTGAAGCTTTCTTT.

The V and J genes are TRBV7-2 and TRBJ2-5; D is perhaps TRBD2 (7 bases). The length of the CDR3 is 15 residues. Germline V gene sequence: CDR1 SGHTA, CDR2 FQGNSA. Trimming removed 10 bases at V and 5 bases at J, with 23 bases between. In nucleotides, the CDR3 is TGTGCCACCTTCAACGAAGGGGGGGGAGGTGAGACCCAGTACTTC. It is translated as CATFNEGGGGETQYF.

This clone was seen only a few times. This specimen includes other DNA sequences encoding the same CDR3. The chain recombines TRBV24-1 with TRBJ1-2, with a tentative D call TRBD1 (6 bases). There are 13 residues in the CDR3. Germline CDR1 KGHDR, CDR2 SFDVKD. The V gene lost 4 bases and the J gene lost 5 bases, with 10 bases spanning the gap. CDR3 protein: CATSDQTGYGYTF. The CDR3 coding sequence is TGTGCCACCAGTGACCAAACAGGGTATGGCTACACCTTC.

The chain employs TRBV9 and TRBJ1-3, with 9 bases fitting TRBD1. With V trimmed by 5 bases and J by 7 bases, 4 bases remained unmatched. Germline V CDR1 and CDR2: SGDLS, YYNGEE. The CDR3 is made up of 13 amino acids. CDR3 amino acids: CASSPQGANTIYF. In DNA form, the CDR3 reads TGTGCCAGCAGTCCACAGGGGGCGAACACCATATATTTT.